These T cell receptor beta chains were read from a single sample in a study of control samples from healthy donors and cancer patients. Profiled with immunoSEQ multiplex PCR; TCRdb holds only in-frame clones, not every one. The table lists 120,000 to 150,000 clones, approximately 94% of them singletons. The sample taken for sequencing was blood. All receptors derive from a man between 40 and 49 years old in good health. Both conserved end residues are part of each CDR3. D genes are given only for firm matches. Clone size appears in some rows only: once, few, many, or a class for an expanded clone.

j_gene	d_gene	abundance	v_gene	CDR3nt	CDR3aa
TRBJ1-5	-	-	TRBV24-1	TGTGCCACCAGTGATCCAGGACAGCCCCAGCATTTT	CATSDPGQPQHF
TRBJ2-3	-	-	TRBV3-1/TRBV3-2	TGTGCCAGCAGCCAAGATGGTGAGAGGTATACGCAGTATTTT	CASSQDGERYTQYF
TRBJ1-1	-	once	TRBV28	TGTGCCAGCAGTTTACAGGCCATTGACACTGAAGCTTTCTTT	CASSLQAIDTEAFF
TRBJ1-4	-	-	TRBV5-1	TGCGCCAGCAGGGCGAAAGGAAATGAAAAACTGTTTTTT	CASRAKGNEKLFF
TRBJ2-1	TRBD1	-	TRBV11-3	TGTGCCAGCAGCTTGGGAGACAGGGCGAACGAACGCGATGAGCAGTTCTTC	CASSLGDRANERDEQFF
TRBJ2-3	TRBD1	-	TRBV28	TGTGCCAGTTCTACCGGGACAGGGAACACAGATACGCAGTATTTT	CASSTGTGNTDTQYF
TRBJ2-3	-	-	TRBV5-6	TGTGCCAGCAGCTTGATGAGCACAGATACGCAGTATTTT	CASSLMSTDTQYF
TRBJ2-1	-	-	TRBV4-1	TGCGCCAGCAGCCAAGGGGTTCGGGGGATCTACAATGAGCAGTTCTTC	CASSQGVRGIYNEQFF
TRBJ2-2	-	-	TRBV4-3	TGCGCCAGCAGCCAAGATCACCGGGGGGCTCACACCGGGGAGCTGTTTTTT	CASSQDHRGAHTGELFF
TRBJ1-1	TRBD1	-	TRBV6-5	TGTGCCAGCTCCGGGACAGTGAACACTGAAGCTTTCTTT	CASSGTVNTEAFF
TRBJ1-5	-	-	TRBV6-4	TGTGCCAGCAGTGAGAACGGTAACAATCAGCCCCAGCATTTT	CASSENGNNQPQHF
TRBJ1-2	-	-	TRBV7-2	TGTGCCAGCAGCTTGCGACAGCATGCTGGCTACACCTTC	CASSLRQHAGYTF
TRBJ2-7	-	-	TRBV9	TGTGCCAGCAGCGTAGGCCCGGGCTCCTACGAGCAGTACTTC	CASSVGPGSYEQYF
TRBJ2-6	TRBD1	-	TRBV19	TGTGCCAGTAGTATTGTCGTTGGGACAGCGTTCTCTGGGGCCAACGTCCTGACTTTC	CASSIVVGTAFSGANVLTF
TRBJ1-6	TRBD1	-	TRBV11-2	TGTGCCAGCAGCTTAGGAGGGGGCTTACCCCTCCACTTT	CASSLGGGLPLHF
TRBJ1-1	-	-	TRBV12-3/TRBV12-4	TGTGCCAGCAGTTTTGGGAGCGAAGCTTTCTTT	CASSFGSEAFF
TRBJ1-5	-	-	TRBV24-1	TGTGCCACCAGTGATAAAGGACAGAATCAGCCCCAGCATTTT	CATSDKGQNQPQHF
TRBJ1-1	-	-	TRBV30	TGTGCCTGGAGAGTGGGGGGCACTGAAGCTTTCTTT	CAWRVGGTEAFF
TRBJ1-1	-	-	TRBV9	TGTGCCAGCAGCGTAGGATCCGCAGAGAACACTGAAGCTTTCTTT	CASSVGSAENTEAFF
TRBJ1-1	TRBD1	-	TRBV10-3	TGTGCCATCAGTGTGACAGGGATGGAAGCTTTCTTT	CAISVTGMEAFF
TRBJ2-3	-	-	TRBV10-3	TGTGCCATCAGAGGCGGGATTAGCACAGATACGCAATATTTT	CAIRGGISTDTQYF
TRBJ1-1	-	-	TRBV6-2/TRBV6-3	TGTGCCAGCAGTTACTCCAGGGCCGCTCTCACTGAAGCTTTCTTT	CASSYSRAALTEAFF
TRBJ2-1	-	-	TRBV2	TGTGCCAGCAAAGACAGAGTGTACAATGAGCAGTTCTTC	CASKDRVYNEQFF
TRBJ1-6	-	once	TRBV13	TGTGCCAGCAGCTCCTACCGCAATTCACCCCTCCACTTT	CASSSYRNSPLHF
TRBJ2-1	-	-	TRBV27	TGTGCCAGCACCCTTAGGGGGAACAATGAGCAGTTCTTC	CASTLRGNNEQFF
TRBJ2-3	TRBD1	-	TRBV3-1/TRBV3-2	TGTGCCAGCAGCCGATCCGGGACAGGGGGAATCACAGATACGCAGTATTTT	CASSRSGTGGITDTQYF
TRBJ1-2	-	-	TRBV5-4	TGTGCCAGCAGCTTGGTGTCCAGGGATGGCTACACCTTC	CASSLVSRDGYTF
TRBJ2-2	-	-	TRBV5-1	TGCGCCAGCAGCTTCTACCAAACCGGGGAGCTGTTTTTT	CASSFYQTGELFF
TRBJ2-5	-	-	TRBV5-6	TGTGCCAGCAGCTTGGTTTTCAACAGCAAACCGATAGAGACCCAGTACTTC	CASSLVFNSKPIETQYF
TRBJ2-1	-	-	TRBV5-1	TGCGCCAGCAGCCCCGAATTTGGGGGACTCAATGAGCAGTTCTTC	CASSPEFGGLNEQFF
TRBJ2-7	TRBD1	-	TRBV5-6	TGTGCCAGCAGCTCCGGGACAGGGGACGAGCAGTACTTC	CASSSGTGDEQYF
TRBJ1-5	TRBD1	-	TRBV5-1	TGCGCCAGCAGGCTGGGACAGTATAGCAATCAGCCCCAGCATTTT	CASRLGQYSNQPQHF
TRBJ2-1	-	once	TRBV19	TGTGCCAGTAGTATTACCACCTACAATGAGCAGTTCTTC	CASSITTYNEQFF
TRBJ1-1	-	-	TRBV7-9	TGTGCCAGCAGCTTGGGGGGGACCTCGGCTTTCTTT	CASSLGGTSAFF
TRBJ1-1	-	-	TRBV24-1	TGTGCCACCAGTGCCCTTGGGGGGAACACTGAAGCTTTCTTT	CATSALGGNTEAFF
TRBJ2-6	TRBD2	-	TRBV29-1	TGCAGCGTTGAATCCTTAGAGGGGAGGGCTGGGGCCAACGTCCTGACTTTC	CSVESLEGRAGANVLTF
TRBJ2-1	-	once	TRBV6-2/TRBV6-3	TGTGCCAGCAGTTACGCGCAAGGCTACAATGAGCAGTTCTTC	CASSYAQGYNEQFF
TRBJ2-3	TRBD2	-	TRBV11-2	TGTGCCGTGAAGCGGGGGCGACACACAGATACGCAGTATTTT	CAVKRGRHTDTQYF
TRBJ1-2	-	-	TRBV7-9	TGTGCCAGCAGCTTAGGAAGGACCGCCACAAACTATGGCTACACCTTC	CASSLGRTATNYGYTF
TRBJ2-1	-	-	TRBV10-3	TGTGCCATCAGTGGGTTTCGCGGGGAAGGCAATGAGCAGTTCTTC	CAISGFRGEGNEQFF
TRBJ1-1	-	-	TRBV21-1	TGTGCCAGCAGCAAACATGAGGCTGACAGGGACATGAACACTGAAGCTTTCTTT	CASSKHEADRDMNTEAFF
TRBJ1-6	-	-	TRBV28	TGTGCCAGCAGAACCACGGGGAAAGGGGCCCTCCACTTT	CASRTTGKGALHF
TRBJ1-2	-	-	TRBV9	TGTGCCAGCAGCGTAGGAGGCAAGGGCTACACCTTC	CASSVGGKGYTF